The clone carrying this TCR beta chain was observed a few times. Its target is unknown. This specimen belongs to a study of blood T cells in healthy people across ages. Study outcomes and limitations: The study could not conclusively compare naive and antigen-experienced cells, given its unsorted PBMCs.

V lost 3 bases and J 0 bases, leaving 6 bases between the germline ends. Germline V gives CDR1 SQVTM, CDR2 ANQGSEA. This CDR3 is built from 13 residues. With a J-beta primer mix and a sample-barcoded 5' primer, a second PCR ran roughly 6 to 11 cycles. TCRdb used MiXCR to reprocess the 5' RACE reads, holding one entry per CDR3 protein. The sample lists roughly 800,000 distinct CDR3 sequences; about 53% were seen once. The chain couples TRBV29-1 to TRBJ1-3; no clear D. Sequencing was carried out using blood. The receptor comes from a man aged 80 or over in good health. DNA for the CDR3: TGCAGCGTTGACGGCGGCTCTGGAAACACCATATATTTT. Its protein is CSVDGGSGNTIYF.